The source of this T cell receptor beta chain is a study of CD8 T cells in Susac syndrome. TEMRA cells were enriched by FACS, while CD8+ and CD4+ T cells were obtained through a negative isolation that was performed magnetically. About this clonotype: Its antigen is unidentified.

With random hexamers, reverse transcription was performed on roughly 0.45 to 1 ug of RNA. Multiplex PCR with immunoSEQ amplified the TCR beta CDR3 across 54 Vbeta and 13 Jbeta. In TCRdb, the immunoSEQ multiplex PCR reads were re-called with MiXCR into one record per CDR3 protein. Of about 130,000 distinct CDR3 sequences in the sample, more than 85% are singletons; the top ten hold 0.15% to 0.2%. The germline V gene has CDR1 SQVTM and CDR2 ANQGSEA. This CDR3 is built from 15 residues. V lost 3 bases to trimming and J lost 2 bases; unmatched junction nucleotides: 5. Study-wide results and caveats: In total CD8+ repertoires, around 17 Susac-specific public clones were detected, and CD8+ TEMRA repertoires contained five.

This chain uses TRBV29-1 with TRBJ1-3; TRBD1 matches at 9 bases. This receptor was obtained from a human donor with Susac syndrome. Sequenced input: CD8+ T cells from PBMCs. The DNA for the CDR3 is TGCAGCGTTGACCTGACAGGGGGAGCTGGAAACACCATATATTTT. Translated, it gives CSVDLTGGAGNTIYF.